This T cell receptor beta chain originates from a study of T cell changes during pregnancy in multiple sclerosis. The germline V gene encodes CDR1 SGHAT and CDR2 FQNNGV. The CDR3 contains 16 residues. V was pared by 1 base and J by 5 bases, with 5 bases of the junction left unmatched. Data came from immunoSEQ multiplex PCR; TCRdb stores just in-frame clones and leaves some out. The sample contains roughly 62,000 clones, nearly 90% of which appear only once. The genes are TRBV11-2 and TRBJ1-1, with TRBD1 identical over 12 bases. The TCR sequence derives from a female donor with multiple sclerosis, enrolled in a pregnancy study. The sample here was peripheral blood, taken in the first trimester of pregnancy. CDR3 coding DNA: TGTGCCAGCAGCTTAGGGGACAGGGGGCGCGTGACTGAAGCTTTCTTT. Encoded protein: CASSLGDRGRVTEAFF.